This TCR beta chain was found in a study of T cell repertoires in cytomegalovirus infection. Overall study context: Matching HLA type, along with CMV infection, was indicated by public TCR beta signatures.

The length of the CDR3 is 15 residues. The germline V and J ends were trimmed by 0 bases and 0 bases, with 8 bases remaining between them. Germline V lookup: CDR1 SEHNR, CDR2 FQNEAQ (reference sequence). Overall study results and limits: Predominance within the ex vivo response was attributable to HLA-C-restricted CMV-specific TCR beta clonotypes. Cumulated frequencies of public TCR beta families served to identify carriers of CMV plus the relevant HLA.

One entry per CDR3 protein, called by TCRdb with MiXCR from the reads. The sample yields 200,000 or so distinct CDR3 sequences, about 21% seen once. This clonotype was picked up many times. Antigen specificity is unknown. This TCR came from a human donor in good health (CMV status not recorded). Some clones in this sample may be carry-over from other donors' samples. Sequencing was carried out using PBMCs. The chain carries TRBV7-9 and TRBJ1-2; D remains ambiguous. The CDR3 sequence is CASSLAGRTNYGYTF. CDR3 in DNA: TGTGCCAGCAGCTTAGCGGGCAGGACTAACTATGGCTACACCTTC.